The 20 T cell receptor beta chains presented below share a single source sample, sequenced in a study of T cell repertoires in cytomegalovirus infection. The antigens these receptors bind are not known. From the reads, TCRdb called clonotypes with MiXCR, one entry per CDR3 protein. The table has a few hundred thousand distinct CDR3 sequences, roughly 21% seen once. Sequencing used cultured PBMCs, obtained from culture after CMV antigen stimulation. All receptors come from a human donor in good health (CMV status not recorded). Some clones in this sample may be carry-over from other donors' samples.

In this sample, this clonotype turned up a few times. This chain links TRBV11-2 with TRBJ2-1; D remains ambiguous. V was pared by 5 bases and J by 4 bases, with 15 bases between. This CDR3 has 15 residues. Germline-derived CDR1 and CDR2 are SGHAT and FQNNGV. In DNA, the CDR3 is TGTGCCAGCAGCCAAAACAGACAAAGTTACAATGAGCAGTTCTTC. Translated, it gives CASSQNRQSYNEQFF.

CDR3 DNA: TGTGCTAGTGGTTTGGTATCCAGACACACAGATACGCAGTATTTT. This sequence encodes CASGLVSRHTDTQYF. V is TRBV12-5 and J is TRBJ2-3, with unresolved D. Germline CDR1 is LGHNT and CDR2 is FRNRAP. The CDR3 runs to 15 residues. Trimming pared 0 bases from V and 2 bases from J, leaving 9 bases between.

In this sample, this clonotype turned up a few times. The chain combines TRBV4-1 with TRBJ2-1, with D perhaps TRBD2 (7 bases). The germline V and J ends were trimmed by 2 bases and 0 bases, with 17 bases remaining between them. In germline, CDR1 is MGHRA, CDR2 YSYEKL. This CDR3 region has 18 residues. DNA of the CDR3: TGCGCCAGCAGCCAAATAAAGGGGGGAGGGTTCTCCTACAATGAGCAGTTCTTC. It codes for CASSQIKGGGFSYNEQFF.

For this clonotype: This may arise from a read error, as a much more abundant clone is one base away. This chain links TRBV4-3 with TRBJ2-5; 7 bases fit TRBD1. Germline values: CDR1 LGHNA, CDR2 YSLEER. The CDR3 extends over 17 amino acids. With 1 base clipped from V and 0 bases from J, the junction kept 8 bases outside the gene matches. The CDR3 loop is CASSQGWATGDQETQYF. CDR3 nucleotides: TGCGCCAGCAGCCAAGGTTGGGCTACAGGGGACCAAGAGACCCAGTACTTC.

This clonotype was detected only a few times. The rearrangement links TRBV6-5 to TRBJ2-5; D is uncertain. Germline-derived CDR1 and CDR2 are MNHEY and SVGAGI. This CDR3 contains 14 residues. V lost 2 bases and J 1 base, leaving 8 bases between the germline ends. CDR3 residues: CASSYIGSQETQYF. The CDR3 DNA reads TGTGCCAGCAGTTACATTGGCAGCCAAGAGACCCAGTACTTC.

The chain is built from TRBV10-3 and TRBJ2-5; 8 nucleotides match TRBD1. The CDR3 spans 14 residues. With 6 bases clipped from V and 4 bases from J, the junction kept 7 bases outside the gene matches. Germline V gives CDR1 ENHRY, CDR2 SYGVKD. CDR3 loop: CAIRPGGTGETQYF. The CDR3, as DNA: TGTGCCATCAGACCAGGGGGCACCGGAGAGACCCAGTACTTC.

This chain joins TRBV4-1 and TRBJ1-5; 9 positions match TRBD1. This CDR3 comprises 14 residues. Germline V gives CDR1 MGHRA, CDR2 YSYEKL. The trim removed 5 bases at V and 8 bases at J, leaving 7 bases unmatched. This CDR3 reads CASSSPGQGKPQHF. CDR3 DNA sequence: TGCGCCAGCAGCTCCCCGGGACAGGGCAAGCCCCAGCATTTT.

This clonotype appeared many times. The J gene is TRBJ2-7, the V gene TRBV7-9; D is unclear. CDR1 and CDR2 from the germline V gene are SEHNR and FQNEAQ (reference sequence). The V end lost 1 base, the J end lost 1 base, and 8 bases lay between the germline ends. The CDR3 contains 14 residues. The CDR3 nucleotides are TGTGCCAGCAGCTTAGACTACAGTTCCTACGAGCAGTACGTC. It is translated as CASSLDYSSYEQYV.

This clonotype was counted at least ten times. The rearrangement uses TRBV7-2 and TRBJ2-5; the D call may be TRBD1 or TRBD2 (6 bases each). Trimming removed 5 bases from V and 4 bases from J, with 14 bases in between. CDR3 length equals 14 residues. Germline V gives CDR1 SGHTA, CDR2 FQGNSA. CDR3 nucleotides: TGTGCCAGCAGCATGGGTGGAGGGGGAGAGACCCAGTACTTC. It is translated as CASSMGGGGETQYF.

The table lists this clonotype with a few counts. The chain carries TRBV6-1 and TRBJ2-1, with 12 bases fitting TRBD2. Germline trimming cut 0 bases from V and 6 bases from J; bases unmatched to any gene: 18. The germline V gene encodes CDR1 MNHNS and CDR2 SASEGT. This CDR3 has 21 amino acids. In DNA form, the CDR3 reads TGTGCCAGCAGTGAAGCTGGGCTAGCGGGAGGGCGGTGGTCTTTTGGCAATGAGCAGTTCTTC. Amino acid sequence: CASSEAGLAGGRWSFGNEQFF.

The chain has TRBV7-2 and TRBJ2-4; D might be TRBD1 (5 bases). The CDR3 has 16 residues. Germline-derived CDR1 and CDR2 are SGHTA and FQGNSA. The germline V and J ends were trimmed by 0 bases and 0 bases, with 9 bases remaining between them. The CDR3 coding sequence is TGTGCCAGCAGCTTAGCAGGGGTTTTAGCCAAAAACATTCAGTACTTC. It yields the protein CASSLAGVLAKNIQYF.

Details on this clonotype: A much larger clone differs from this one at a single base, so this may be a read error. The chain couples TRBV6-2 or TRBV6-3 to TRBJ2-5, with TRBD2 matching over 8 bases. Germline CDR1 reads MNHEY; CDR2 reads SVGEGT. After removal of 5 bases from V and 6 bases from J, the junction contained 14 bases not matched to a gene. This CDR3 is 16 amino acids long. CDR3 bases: TGTGCCAGCAGTCCCCAGAGCGGGAGAGGAGGCAAGACCCAGTACTTC. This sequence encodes CASSPQSGRGGKTQYF.

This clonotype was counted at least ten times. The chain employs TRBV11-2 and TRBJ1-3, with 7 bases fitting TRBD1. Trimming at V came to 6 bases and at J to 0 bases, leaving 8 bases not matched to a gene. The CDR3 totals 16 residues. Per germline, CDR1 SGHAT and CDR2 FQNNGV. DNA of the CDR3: TGTGCCAGCAGTTACCAGAGGGGGCTCTCTGGAAACACCATATATTTT. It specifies CASSYQRGLSGNTIYF. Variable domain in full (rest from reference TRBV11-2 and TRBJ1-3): EAGVAQSPRYKIIEKRQSVAFWCNPISGHATLYWYQQILGQGPKLLIQFQNNGVVDDSQLPKDRFSAERLKGVDSTLKIQPAKLEDSAVYLCASSYQRGLSGNTIYFGEGSWLTVV.

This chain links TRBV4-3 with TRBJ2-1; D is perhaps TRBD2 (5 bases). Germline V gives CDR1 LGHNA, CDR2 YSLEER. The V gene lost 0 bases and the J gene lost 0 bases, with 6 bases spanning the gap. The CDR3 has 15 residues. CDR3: CASSQERVSYNEQFF. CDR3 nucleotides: TGCGCCAGCAGCCAAGAGAGGGTCTCCTACAATGAGCAGTTCTTC.

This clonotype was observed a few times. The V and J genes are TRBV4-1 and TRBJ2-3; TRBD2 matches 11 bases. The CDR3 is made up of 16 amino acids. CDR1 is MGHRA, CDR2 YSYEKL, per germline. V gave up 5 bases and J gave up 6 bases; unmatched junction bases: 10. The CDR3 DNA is TGCGCCAGCAGCAAGAGTCCTAGCGGGAGGTTCGATACGCAGTATTTT. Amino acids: CASSKSPSGRFDTQYF.

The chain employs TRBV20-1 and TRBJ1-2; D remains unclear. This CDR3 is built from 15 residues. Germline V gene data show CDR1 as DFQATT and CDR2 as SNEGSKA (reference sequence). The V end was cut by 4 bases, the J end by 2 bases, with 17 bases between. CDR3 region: CSATPAATTNYGYTF. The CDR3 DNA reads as TGCAGTGCTACTCCGGCAGCCACAACAAACTATGGCTACACCTTC.

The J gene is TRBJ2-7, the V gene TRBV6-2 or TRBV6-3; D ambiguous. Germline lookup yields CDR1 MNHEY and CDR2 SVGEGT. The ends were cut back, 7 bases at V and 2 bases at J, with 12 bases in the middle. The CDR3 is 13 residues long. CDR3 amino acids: CASTPTRAYEQYF. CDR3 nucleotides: TGTGCCAGCACACCGACTCGCGCCTACGAGCAGTACTTC.

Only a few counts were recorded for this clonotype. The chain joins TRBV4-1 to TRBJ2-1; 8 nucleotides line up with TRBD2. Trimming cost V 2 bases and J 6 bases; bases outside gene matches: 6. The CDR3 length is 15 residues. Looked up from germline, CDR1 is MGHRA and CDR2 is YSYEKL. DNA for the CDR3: TGCGCCAGCAGCCAACCAGCGGGAGTGGCCAATGAGCAGTTCTTC. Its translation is CASSQPAGVANEQFF.

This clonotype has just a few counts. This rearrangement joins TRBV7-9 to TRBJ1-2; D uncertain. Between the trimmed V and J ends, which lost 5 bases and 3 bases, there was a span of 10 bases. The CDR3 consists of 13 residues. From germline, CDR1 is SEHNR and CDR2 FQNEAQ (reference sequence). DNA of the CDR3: TGTGCCAGCAGCCCCGAGCGGCACTATGGCTACACCTTC. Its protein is CASSPERHYGYTF.

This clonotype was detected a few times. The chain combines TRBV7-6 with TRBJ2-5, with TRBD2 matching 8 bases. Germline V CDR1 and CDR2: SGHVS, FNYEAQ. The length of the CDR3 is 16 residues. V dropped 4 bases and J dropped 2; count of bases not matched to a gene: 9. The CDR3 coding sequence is TGTGCCAGCAGCTCGCCTTTAGCGGGACCACAAGAGACCCAGTACTTC. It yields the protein CASSSPLAGPQETQYF.